The 23 T cell receptor beta chains presented below share a single source sample, sequenced in a study of PD-1 blockade in classical Hodgkin lymphoma. Each patient's relapse followed autologous stem cell transplantation, and brentuximab vedotin exposure varied. Only in-frame clones appear in the TCRdb table, and some are missing; sequencing was by immunoSEQ multiplex PCR. The sample carries around 13,000 clones, 80% recorded once. Sequences were derived from peripheral blood mononuclear cells (PBMCs), sampled at baseline. Receptor source: a human donor with classical Hodgkin lymphoma.

The V gene is TRBV5-4, the J gene TRBJ2-2, with TRBD1 matching over 7 bases. Looked up from germline, CDR1 is SGHNT and CDR2 is YYREEE (reference sequence). This CDR3 comprises 14 residues. V trimming: 2 bases; J trimming: 4 bases; junction bases outside the gene matches: 2. The CDR3 reads CASSFGTATGELFF. CDR3 DNA: TGTGCCAGCAGCTTCGGGACAGCCACCGGGGAGCTGTTTTTT.

This chain links TRBV7-6 with TRBJ1-3; the match to TRBD1 covers 7 bases. Germline V lookup: CDR1 SGHVS, CDR2 FNYEAQ. V shed 5 bases, J shed 0 bases, and the junction held 4 bases outside the gene matches. This CDR3 has 15 amino acids. The CDR3 DNA is TGTGCCAGCAGCCCGGGACAGTTCTCTGGAAACACCATATATTTT. Its translation: CASSPGQFSGNTIYF. Using reference TRBV7-6 and TRBJ1-3 for the parts outside the CDR3, the full variable domain is GAGVSQSPRYKVTKRGQDVALRCDPISGHVSLYWYRQALGQGPEFLTYFNYEAQQDKSGLPNDRFSAERPEGSISTLTIQRTEQRDSAMYRCASSPGQFSGNTIYFGEGSWLTVV.

CDR3 in DNA: TGTGCCAGTAGTATATTGGGGTTGGCTGGGGATTCACCCCTCCACTTT. This sequence encodes CASSILGLAGDSPLHF. V gene TRBV19 combines with J gene TRBJ1-6; no firm D call. The CDR3 runs 16 residues. The ends were cut back, 2 bases at V and 8 bases at J, with 16 bases in the middle. The germline V gene encodes CDR1 LNHDA and CDR2 SQIVND (reference sequence).

The chain uses TRBV6-5 and TRBJ2-5; D gene unclear. Germline lookup yields CDR1 MNHEY and CDR2 SVGAGI. This CDR3 is built from 14 residues. V was cut by 6 bases and J by 5 bases, with 16 bases left in between. CDR3 nucleotides: TGTGCCAGCAGCCCGACACCCCTCGGGGAGACCCAGTACTTC. It specifies CASSPTPLGETQYF.

The genes are TRBV2 and TRBJ2-1; no firm D call. V was pared by 1 base and J by 10 bases, with 17 bases between. The CDR3 contains 15 residues. Germline V gene data show CDR1 as SNHLY and CDR2 as FYNNEI. CDR3 residues: CASSEDYDNEGEQFF. CDR3 nucleotide sequence: TGTGCCAGCAGTGAAGACTACGACAACGAAGGCGAGCAGTTCTTC.

The chain is built from TRBV30 and TRBJ2-7; the D is unclear. Trimming stripped 3 bases from V and 5 bases from J, with 20 bases between. This CDR3 is 15 amino acids long. In germline, CDR1 is GTSNPN, CDR2 SVGIG (reference sequence). In DNA form, the CDR3 reads TGTGCCTGGAGCGCCGTTGGAAAGGGCAACGACGAGCAGTACTTC. Residues: CAWSAVGKGNDEQYF.

The chain employs TRBV13 and TRBJ1-1, with D unresolved. V lost 3 bases and J 6 bases, leaving 11 bases between the germline ends. Germline V CDR1 and CDR2: PRHDT, FYEKMQ (reference sequence). CDR3 size: 13 residues. CDR3: CASSFGQWAEAFF. The DNA for the CDR3 is TGTGCCAGCAGCTTTGGTCAGTGGGCTGAAGCTTTCTTT.

The J gene is TRBJ2-1, the V gene TRBV10-3; 7 bases line up with TRBD2. V lost 0 bases and J lost 3; bases outside the gene matches: 8. CDR1 and CDR2 from the germline V gene are ENHRY and SYGVKD. This CDR3 contains 17 residues. Written as DNA, the CDR3 is TGTGCCATCAGTGAGTCGATCCTCCTAGCGGACTACAATGAGCAGTTCTTC. It is translated as CAISESILLADYNEQFF.

The V call is TRBV28, the J call TRBJ1-2, with D tentatively TRBD1 (5 bases). With 8 bases removed from V and 6 bases from J, the gap between germline ends came to 19 bases. CDR3 length: 14 amino acids. Germline V lookup: CDR1 MDHEN, CDR2 SYDVKM. The CDR3 sequence: CASDGRPGRDGYTF. CDR3 in DNA: TGTGCCAGCGATGGCAGGCCGGGGCGAGATGGCTACACCTTC.

The rearrangement joins TRBV5-4 to TRBJ2-6; TRBD1 might be the D (6 bases). This CDR3 is built from 19 residues. Trimming stripped 0 bases from V and 0 bases from J, with 16 bases between. The germline CDR1 and CDR2 sequences are SGHNT and YYREEE (reference sequence). CDR3 DNA: TGTGCCAGCAGCTTGGTGTCTGGCAGGGGTAACTCTGGGGCCAACGTCCTGACTTTC. It codes for CASSLVSGRGNSGANVLTF.

In this sample, this clone turned up a few times. DNA for the CDR3: TGTGCCAGCAGCCCCGGGACAGGGGGGTTAAACACTGAAGCTTTCTTT. It encodes CASSPGTGGLNTEAFF. V is TRBV5-7 and J is TRBJ1-1, with 11 bases fitting TRBD1. TRBV5-7 is recorded as an ORF, its role being uncertain. V dropped 4 bases and J dropped 2; count of bases not matched to a gene: 7. CDR3 length equals 16 residues.

The CDR3 region is CASSQDVSAGSGYTF. The CDR3, as DNA: TGCGCCAGCAGCCAAGATGTTTCGGCGGGGTCGGGCTACACCTTC. The V call is TRBV4-3, the J call TRBJ1-2; D remains ambiguous. The CDR3 is made up of 15 amino acids. Germline assignment: CDR1 LGHNA and CDR2 YSLEER. Trimming took off 0 bases at V and 8 bases at J, with 16 bases between the two ends.

V usage is TRBV4-1 and J usage is TRBJ1-2; TRBD1 might be the D (6 bases). V shed 4 bases and J shed 7 bases, with 19 bases lying between them. CDR1 is MGHRA, CDR2 YSYEKL, per germline. The CDR3 contains 15 residues. CDR3 in DNA: TGCGCCAGCAGCCTCATCTGGGGGGCGGAGGTTGGCTACACCTTC. Its translation is CASSLIWGAEVGYTF.

The chain carries TRBV11-2 and TRBJ1-4; possible D gene TRBD1, 6 bases. CDR3 size: 16 residues. Germline V gene data show CDR1 as SGHAT and CDR2 as FQNNGV. Trimming took off 3 bases at V and 4 bases at J, with 15 bases between the two ends. Here the CDR3 reads CASSLVMGGGNEKLFF. The CDR3 bases are TGTGCCAGCAGCTTGGTTATGGGAGGGGGTAATGAAAAACTGTTTTTT.

This clone was detected a few times. The chain uses TRBV7-2 and TRBJ2-5; 7 bases map to TRBD2. V shed 0 bases, J shed 2 bases, and the junction held 0 bases outside the gene matches. Germline V gene sequence: CDR1 SGHTA, CDR2 FQGNSA. The CDR3 runs to 14 residues. CDR3 sequence (DNA): TGTGCCAGCAGCTTAGCGGGGGGGCAAGAGACCCAGTACTTC. This codes for CASSLAGGQETQYF.

CDR3 bases: TGCGCCAGCAGCCAACCTAATGAGGGTCGGGGCTATGGCTACACCTTC. It codes for CASSQPNEGRGYGYTF. The rearrangement joins TRBV5-1 to TRBJ1-2; no clear D. Trimming shortened V by 4 bases and J by 4 bases, and 20 bases separated the two germline ends. This CDR3 has 16 amino acids. Germline CDR1 reads SGHRS; CDR2 reads YFSETQ.

The CDR3 coding sequence is TGTGCCAGCAGTGAACAAGTTAGTGAGCAGTTCTTC. Translated, it gives CASSEQVSEQFF. This chain uses TRBV6-1 with TRBJ2-1; D gene uncertain. The CDR3 loop spans 12 amino acids. Germline lookup yields CDR1 MNHNS and CDR2 SASEGT. Deletions cut 2 bases from V and 9 bases from J, with 8 bases between.

This clone has more than one count but fewer than ten. The rearrangement joins TRBV29-1 to TRBJ2-7, with no clear D. CDR1 and CDR2 (germline): SQVTM, ANQGSEA. The length of the CDR3 is 13 residues. V dropped 3 bases and J dropped 6 bases, with 15 bases sitting between them. Here the CDR3 reads CSVEAASHPEQYF. DNA of the CDR3: TGCAGCGTTGAGGCAGCCTCCCATCCCGAGCAGTACTTC.

This clone was counted a single time. This same CDR3 is encoded by further DNA sequences in the sample. This sequence joins TRBV28 and TRBJ2-3, with D possibly matching TRBD2 (6 bases). The CDR3 is 14 residues long. Trimming pared 3 bases from V and 3 bases from J, leaving 10 bases between. Germline lookup yields CDR1 MDHEN and CDR2 SYDVKM. CDR3 coding DNA: TGTGCCAGCAGTTTCGTGGCGGGGACAGATACGCAGTATTTT. Residues: CASSFVAGTDTQYF.

The CDR3 here is CASSQGRATNEKLFF. The DNA for the CDR3 is TGTGCCAGTAGTCAGGGGCGTGCAACTAATGAAAAACTGTTTTTT. This rearrangement joins TRBV19 to TRBJ1-4; a weak D match, TRBD1 (6 bases). Germline-derived CDR1 and CDR2 are LNHDA and SQIVND (reference sequence). Between the trimmed V and J ends, which lost 5 bases and 0 bases, there was a span of 10 bases. The CDR3 covers 15 residues.

The chain recombines TRBV30 with TRBJ1-1; D call uncertain. This CDR3 spans 13 amino acids. V was pared by 3 bases and J by 7 bases, with 15 bases between. Germline values: CDR1 GTSNPN, CDR2 SVGIG (reference sequence). CDR3 in amino acids: CAWSRPGAIEAFF. The CDR3 DNA is TGTGCCTGGAGCCGCCCGGGAGCGATTGAAGCTTTCTTT.

The rearrangement links TRBV5-6 to TRBJ2-7, with D tentatively TRBD1 (6 bases). The V gene's germline CDR1 is SGHDT and CDR2 YYEEEE. This CDR3 is built from 15 residues. V shed 2 bases and J shed 3 bases, with 15 bases lying between them. CDR3 coding DNA: TGTGCCAGCAGCTTAGGCAGGGGAAAGAGCTACGAGCAGTACGTC. Protein product: CASSLGRGKSYEQYV.

This clone appeared once. The V call is TRBV10-3, the J call TRBJ2-7, with D tentatively TRBD2 (5 bases). The germline V gene encodes CDR1 ENHRY and CDR2 SYGVKD. This CDR3 comprises 13 residues. V shed 8 bases and J shed 0 bases, with 11 bases lying between them. CDR3 nucleotide sequence: TGTGCCATCGCTGCGGGTACCTCCTACGAGCAGTACTTC. Encoded protein: CAIAAGTSYEQYF.